The 14 T cell receptor beta chains reported below all come from one sample, sequenced in a study of shared clonotypes between healthy human individuals. Produced via immunoSEQ multiplex PCR; TCRdb's table is partial and in-frame only. The data hold about 2 million clones, with roughly 95% observed a single time. The sequencing sample was made of naive CD4+ T cells sorted from blood. Documented subset: CD45RA+ positively selected. The receptors stem from a man aged 18 to 35 in good health.

This chain connects TRBV19 to TRBJ1-2, with 7 bases aligning to TRBD1. Germline CDR1 is LNHDA and CDR2 is SQIVND (reference sequence). V shed 10 bases, J shed 1 base, and the junction held 6 bases outside the gene matches. The CDR3 runs to 13 residues. CDR3 loop: CATSTGLNYGYTF. CDR3 in DNA: TGTGCCACTTCGACAGGGCTTAACTATGGCTACACCTTC.

This sequence joins TRBV5-1 and TRBJ2-1; D possibly corresponds to TRBD1 (5 bases). Trimming removed 7 bases at V and 3 bases at J, with 17 bases between. This CDR3 spans 15 amino acids. The germline gives CDR1 SGHRS, CDR2 YFSETQ. CDR3 DNA sequence: TGCGCCAGCTGGGAACAAGGGGATGGCTACAATGAGCAGTTCTTC. Protein product: CASWEQGDGYNEQFF.

The genes are TRBV6-5 and TRBJ2-1; TRBD2 is a possible D gene (6 bases). This CDR3 region has 13 residues. CDR1 is MNHEY and CDR2 is SVGAGI in the germline V gene. V was clipped by 7 bases and J by 7 bases, with 14 bases between them. In nucleotides, the CDR3 is TGTGCCAGCACCATCGTTGGGGGGAATGAGCAGTTCTTC. Its translation: CASTIVGGNEQFF.

This clone occurred once. The chain carries TRBV19 and TRBJ1-5; 8 bases match TRBD1. This CDR3 is built from 14 residues. The germline V gene has CDR1 LNHDA and CDR2 SQIVND (reference sequence). The trim removed 2 bases at V and 6 bases at J, leaving 3 bases unmatched. CDR3: CASSIRQGSQPQHF. CDR3 nucleotides: TGTGCCAGTAGTATAAGACAGGGGAGTCAGCCCCAGCATTTT.

The chain is built from TRBV7-2 and TRBJ2-2; D is perhaps TRBD1 or TRBD2 (5 bases each). In germline, CDR1 is SGHTA, CDR2 FQGNSA. The CDR3 is 15 amino acids. V was cut by 5 bases and J by 2 bases, with 12 bases left in between. Written as DNA, the CDR3 is TGTGCCAGCAGCACCCTCGGGACCAACACCGGGGAGCTGTTTTTT. This gives the protein CASSTLGTNTGELFF. The complete variable domain, with remaining parts taken from reference TRBV7-2 and TRBJ2-2, reads GAGVSQSPSNKVTEKGKDVELRCDPISGHTALYWYRQSLGQGLEFLIYFQGNSAPDKSGLPSDRFSAERTGGSVSTLTIQRTQQEDSAVYLCASSTLGTNTGELFFGEGSRLTVL.

This chain links TRBV5-1 with TRBJ2-3, with a possible D match to TRBD2 (6 bases). V was cut by 0 bases and J by 8 bases, with 10 bases left in between. Germline V gene lookup returns CDR1 SGHRS and CDR2 YFSETQ. CDR3 length: 13 residues. CDR3 loop: CASSLGDSATQYF. CDR3 bases: TGCGCCAGCAGCTTGGGGGACTCAGCTACGCAGTATTTT.

This clone was detected ten times or more. The chain is built from TRBV5-4 and TRBJ2-1; 10 nucleotides line up with TRBD1. The CDR3 consists of 16 residues. V gave up 3 bases and J gave up 2 bases; unmatched junction bases: 5. Germline V gene data show CDR1 as SGHNT and CDR2 as YYREEE (reference sequence). The CDR3 nucleotides are TGTGCCAGCAGCTATAATGGACAGGGGGCCTACAATGAGCAGTTCTTC. Translated, it gives CASSYNGQGAYNEQFF.

As regards this clone: Other DNA sequences in this specimen translate into the identical CDR3. This chain uses TRBV19 with TRBJ2-7; 8 bases are shared with TRBD1. Trimming at V came to 6 bases and at J to 0 bases, leaving 4 bases not matched to a gene. This CDR3 spans 14 amino acids. Germline CDR1 and CDR2: LNHDA and SQIVND (reference sequence). The CDR3 sequence: CASSTGQDSYEQYF. As DNA, the CDR3 is TGTGCCAGTAGCACGGGACAGGACTCCTACGAGCAGTACTTC.

In regard to this clone: A read error may be the cause here, since a much bigger clone is one base away. The chain couples TRBV9 to TRBJ2-5, with 9 bases fitting TRBD1. Unmatched junction bases numbered 5, after V lost 4 bases and J lost 4 bases. This CDR3 is built from 14 residues. The germline CDR1 and CDR2 sequences are SGDLS and YYNGEE. The CDR3: CASSPNRGRETQYF. As DNA, the CDR3 is TGTGCCAGCAGCCCCAACAGGGGGCGAGAGACCCAGTACTTC.

The chain is built from TRBV7-8 and TRBJ1-1, with D perhaps TRBD1 (6 bases). CDR1 is SGHVS, CDR2 FQNEAQ, per germline. The V gene lost 1 base and the J gene lost 7 bases, with 19 bases spanning the gap. This CDR3 is 16 amino acids long. CDR3 protein: CASSLEQGGSENEAFF. CDR3 nucleotides: TGTGCCAGCAGCTTAGAGCAAGGGGGAAGTGAGAATGAAGCTTTCTTT.

The chain carries TRBV25-1 and TRBJ1-3; D call uncertain. CDR1 is MGHDK and CDR2 is SYGVNS in the germline V gene. V dropped 5 bases and J dropped 3 bases, with 8 bases sitting between them. This CDR3 spans 13 amino acids. CDR3 nucleotide sequence: TGTGCCAGCAGTATCCGATATGGAAACACCATATATTTT. It encodes CASSIRYGNTIYF.

The chain has TRBV7-8 and TRBJ1-1; D is possibly TRBD1 (5 bases). Germline V gene data show CDR1 as SGHVS and CDR2 as FQNEAQ. V gave up 5 bases and J gave up 0 bases, with 10 bases separating them. The CDR3 covers 14 residues. CDR3 in DNA: TGTGCCAGCAGCCCAGGGTTCATGAACACTGAAGCTTTCTTT. As protein: CASSPGFMNTEAFF.

V usage is TRBV6-5 and J usage is TRBJ2-7; D unclear. V lost 6 bases and J lost 4, with 7 bases in between. Germline loops: CDR1 MNHEY, CDR2 SVGAGI. This CDR3 region has 11 residues. The CDR3 protein is CASSTQYEQYF. CDR3 bases: TGTGCCAGCAGCACTCAATACGAGCAGTACTTC.

The J gene is TRBJ2-7, the V gene TRBV5-4; D possibly corresponds to TRBD1 (5 bases). The CDR3 sequence is 17 residues long. In germline, CDR1 is SGHNT, CDR2 YYREEE (reference sequence). V shed 4 bases and J shed 9 bases, with 29 bases lying between them. The CDR3 bases are TGTGCCAGCAGCCCCGCAGGGCAGCCGACCCCATATACGAGGCAGTACTTC. This sequence encodes CASSPAGQPTPYTRQYF.